This TCR beta chain was observed in a study of shared clonotypes between healthy human individuals. Splitting the CD4+ cells yielded a CD45RA+ naive subset and a CD45RA-negative memory subset. The germline gives CDR1 SQVTM, CDR2 ANQGSEA. Trimming removed 7 bases from V and 3 bases from J; junction bases left unmatched: 9. The CDR3 is made up of 14 amino acids. Profiling relied on immunoSEQ multiplex PCR, and the TCRdb table lists in-frame clones only, not all of them. The sample yields around 2.5 million clones, 93% seen once. As for this clone: The antigen is undetermined.

The study, taken as a whole, reports: Clonotypes shared by all four donors outscored non-shared clonotypes in generation probability.

This chain links TRBV29-1 with TRBJ2-7; 10 bases align to TRBD2. The source of this sequence is a man younger than 35 in good health. Some clones in this sample may be carry-over from other donors' samples. Specimen: naive CD4+ T cells from PBMCs. Subset reported: CD45RA+ positively selected. CDR3 sequence: CSGMSSGRVYEQYF. For the CDR3, the DNA is TGCAGCGGGATGTCGAGCGGGAGGGTCTACGAGCAGTACTTC.